This TCR beta chain was observed in a study of blood T cell repertoires in COVID-19. Trimming pared 3 bases from V and 3 bases from J, leaving 14 bases between. The CDR3 is 14 amino acids. Germline CDR1 DFQATT, CDR2 SNEGSKA (reference sequence). In Cohort 3, a recovered donor had either two negative PCRs, clearance, or symptom resolution. Some clones are missing from TCRdb's copy, which holds only in-frame ones; the method was immunoSEQ multiplex PCR. The sample comprises 120,000 to 150,000 clones, just under 85% of which are singletons, and less than 7% rests with the top ten. What was sequenced was PBMCs or T cells enriched from blood (not recorded which). This sequence joins TRBV20-1 and TRBJ1-1, with D maybe TRBD1 (6 bases). The sequence was collected from a woman between 40 and 50 years old who had recovered from COVID-19. CDR3 sequence reads: CSASRVRGDTEAFF. Written as DNA, the CDR3 is TGCAGTGCTAGTCGGGTCAGGGGTGACACTGAAGCTTTCTTT.